The rows below give T cell receptor beta chains drawn from one sample of a study of blood T cell repertoires in COVID-19. Generated by immunoSEQ multiplex PCR, the TCRdb table keeps only in-frame clones and is missing some. The data contain about 150,000 clones, 80% to 90% of them singletons. The sample consisted of PBMCs or T cells enriched from blood (not recorded which). The receptors stem from a woman aged 45-65 years who had recovered from COVID-19. The conserved cysteine and the conserved F or W are not part of the CDR3 here.

v_call	j_call	cdr3_aa
TRBV7-2	TRBJ1-5	ASSLPGQPQH
TRBV27	TRBJ2-5	ASGREGVETQY
TRBV12-5	TRBJ2-1	ASGLVRGGADEQF
TRBV2	TRBJ1-5	ASTPGGPSQH
TRBV2	TRBJ2-1	ASSGSSGHNEQF
TRBV6-5	TRBJ1-1	ASSYRTGNTEAF
TRBV28	TRBJ2-5	ASSLTSGRAGSETQY
TRBV6-5	TRBJ2-7	ASSYQGFYEQY
TRBV10-3	TRBJ2-3	AIRVAGSTDTQY
TRBV3-1/TRBV3-2	TRBJ1-3	ASSQAQGGNTIY
TRBV13	TRBJ2-7	ASSLYGGVYEQY
TRBV6-5	TRBJ2-7	ASRGQGRTYEQY
TRBV6-5	TRBJ2-2	ASSYYSNTGELF
TRBV4-3	TRBJ1-2	ASSQDRRSYGYT
TRBV7-7	TRBJ2-5	ASSSGETQY